This T cell receptor (beta chain) emerged from a study of blood T cell repertoires in COVID-19. For the study at large: The samples span acute and convalescent COVID-19 from the United States, Italy and Spain. T cells, B-cell-depleted T cells, or PBMCs provided the cDNA or gDNA that served as material.

The study recruited people aged about 18 to 90 years across under 25 US areas. TCRdb's table, derived via immunoSEQ multiplex PCR, lists solely in-frame clones and lacks some. The table lists about 350,000 clones, around 87% of them singletons. This clonotype originated in a woman in her 30s who had recovered from COVID-19. The sequencing sample was made of PBMCs or T cells enriched from blood (not recorded which).

This CDR3 is CASRTSRDEQFF. CDR3 nucleotide sequence: TGCGCCTCCCGGACTAGCAGGGATGAGCAGTTCTTC. The V and J genes are TRBV10-2 and TRBJ2-1; TRBD2 matches 8 bases. The trim removed 11 bases at V and 8 bases at J, leaving 8 bases unmatched. This CDR3 comprises 12 residues. Germline CDR1 and CDR2: WSHSY and SAAADI.